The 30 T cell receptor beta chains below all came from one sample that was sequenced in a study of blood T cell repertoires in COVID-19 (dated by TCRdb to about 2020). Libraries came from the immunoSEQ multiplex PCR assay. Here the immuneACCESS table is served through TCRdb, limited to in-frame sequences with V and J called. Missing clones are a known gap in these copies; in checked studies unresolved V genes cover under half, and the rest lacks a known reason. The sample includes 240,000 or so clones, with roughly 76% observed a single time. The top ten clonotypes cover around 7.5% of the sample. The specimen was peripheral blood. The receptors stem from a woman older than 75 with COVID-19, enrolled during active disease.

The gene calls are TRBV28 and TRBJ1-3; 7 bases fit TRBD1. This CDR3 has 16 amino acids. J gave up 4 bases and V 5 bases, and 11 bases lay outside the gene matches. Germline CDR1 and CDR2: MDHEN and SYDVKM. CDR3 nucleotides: TGTGCCAGCAGTACCCCCGGGACAGTCAGAGGAAACACCATATATTTT. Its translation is CASSTPGTVRGNTIYF.

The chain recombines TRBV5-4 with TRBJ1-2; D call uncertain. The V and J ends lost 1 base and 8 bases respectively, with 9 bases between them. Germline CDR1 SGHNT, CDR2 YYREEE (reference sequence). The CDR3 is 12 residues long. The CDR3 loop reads CASSLTGYGYTF. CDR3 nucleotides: TGTGCCAGCAGCTTGACCGGGTACGGCTACACCTTC.

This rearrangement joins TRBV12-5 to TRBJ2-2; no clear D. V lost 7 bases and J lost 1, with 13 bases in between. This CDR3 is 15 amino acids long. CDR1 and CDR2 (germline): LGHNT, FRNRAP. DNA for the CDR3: TGTGCTAGTGAGACCGGGTCCAAGAACACCGGGGAGCTGTTTTTT. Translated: CASETGSKNTGELFF.

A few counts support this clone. This CDR3 reads CASSYRQGRGTGELFF. The CDR3 region has the DNA TGTGCCAGCAGCTATCGACAGGGACGAGGGACCGGGGAGCTGTTTTTT. The chain has TRBV11-2 and TRBJ2-2; TRBD1 aligns across 7 bases. The CDR3 covers 16 residues. Germline V gene data show CDR1 as SGHAT and CDR2 as FQNNGV. V lost 4 bases and J lost 5; bases outside the gene matches: 10.

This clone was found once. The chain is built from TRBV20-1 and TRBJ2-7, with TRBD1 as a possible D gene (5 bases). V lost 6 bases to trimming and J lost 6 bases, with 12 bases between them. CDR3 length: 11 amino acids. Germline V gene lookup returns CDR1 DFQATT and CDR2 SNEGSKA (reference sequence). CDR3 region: CSAPQGTEQYF. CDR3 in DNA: TGCAGTGCCCCCCAGGGTACCGAGCAGTACTTC.

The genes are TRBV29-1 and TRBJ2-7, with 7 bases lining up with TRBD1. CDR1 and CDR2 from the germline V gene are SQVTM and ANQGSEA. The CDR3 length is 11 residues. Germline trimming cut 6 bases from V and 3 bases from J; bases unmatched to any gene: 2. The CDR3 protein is CSVGTVYEQYF. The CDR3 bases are TGCAGCGTGGGGACAGTCTACGAGCAGTACTTC.

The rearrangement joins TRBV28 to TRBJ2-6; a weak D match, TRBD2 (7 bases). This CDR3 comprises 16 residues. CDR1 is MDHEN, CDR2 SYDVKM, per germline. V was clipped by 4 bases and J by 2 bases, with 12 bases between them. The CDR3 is CASSSRGGAGANVLTF. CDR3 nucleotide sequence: TGTGCCAGCAGTTCTCGCGGGGGCGCTGGGGCCAACGTCCTGACTTTC.

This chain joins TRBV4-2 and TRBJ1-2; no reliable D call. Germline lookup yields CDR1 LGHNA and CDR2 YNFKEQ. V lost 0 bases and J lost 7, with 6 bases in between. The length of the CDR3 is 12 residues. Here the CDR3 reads CASSQDSGGYTF. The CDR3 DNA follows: TGTGCCAGCAGCCAAGACAGTGGTGGCTACACCTTC.

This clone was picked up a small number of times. CDR3 loop: CASSPLRFSGLEQYF. The DNA of the CDR3 is TGCGCCAGCAGCCCCTTACGGTTCTCAGGACTCGAGCAGTACTTC. The chain couples TRBV5-1 to TRBJ2-7; D possibly corresponds to TRBD2 (5 bases). Germline V lookup: CDR1 SGHRS, CDR2 YFSETQ. Trimming removed 4 bases from V and 6 bases from J, with 20 bases in between. This CDR3 has 15 amino acids.

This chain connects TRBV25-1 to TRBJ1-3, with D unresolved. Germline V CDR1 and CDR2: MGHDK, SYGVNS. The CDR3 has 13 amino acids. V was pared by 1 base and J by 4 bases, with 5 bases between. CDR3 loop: CASSESSGNTIYF. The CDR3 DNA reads TGTGCCAGCAGTGAATCTTCCGGAAACACCATATATTTT.

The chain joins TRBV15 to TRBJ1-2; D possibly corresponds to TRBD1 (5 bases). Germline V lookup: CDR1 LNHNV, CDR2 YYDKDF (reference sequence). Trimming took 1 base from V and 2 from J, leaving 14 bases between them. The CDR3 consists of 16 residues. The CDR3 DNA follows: TGTGCCACCAGCAGAGCCCCGACAGCACTAAACTATGGCTACACCTTC. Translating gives CATSRAPTALNYGYTF.

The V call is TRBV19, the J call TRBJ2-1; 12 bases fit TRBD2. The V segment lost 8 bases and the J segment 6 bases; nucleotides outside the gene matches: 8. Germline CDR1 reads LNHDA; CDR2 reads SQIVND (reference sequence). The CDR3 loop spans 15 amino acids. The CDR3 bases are TGTGCCAGTTCTTTGACTAGCGGGAGTATCAATGAGCAGTTCTTC. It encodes CASSLTSGSINEQFF.

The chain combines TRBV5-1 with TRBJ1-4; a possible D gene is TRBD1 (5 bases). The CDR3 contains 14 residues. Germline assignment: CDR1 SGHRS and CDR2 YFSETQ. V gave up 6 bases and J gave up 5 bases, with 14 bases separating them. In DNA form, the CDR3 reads TGCGCCAGCAAGGCGCCGGGGGTGAATGAAAAACTGTTTTTT. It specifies CASKAPGVNEKLFF.

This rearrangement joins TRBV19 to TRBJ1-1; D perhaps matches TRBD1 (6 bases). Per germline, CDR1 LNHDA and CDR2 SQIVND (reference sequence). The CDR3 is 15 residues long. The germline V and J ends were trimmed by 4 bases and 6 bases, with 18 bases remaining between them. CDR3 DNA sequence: TGTGCCAGTAGTAGAAAGACAGGCGGACTGGCTGAAGCTTTCTTT. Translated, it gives CASSRKTGGLAEAFF.

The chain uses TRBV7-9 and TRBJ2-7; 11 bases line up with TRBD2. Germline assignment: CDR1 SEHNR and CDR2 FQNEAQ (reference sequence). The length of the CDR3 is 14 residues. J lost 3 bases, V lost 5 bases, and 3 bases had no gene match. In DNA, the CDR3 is TGTGCCAGCAGCCCGGGACTAGCGGTCTACGAGCAGTACTTC. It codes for CASSPGLAVYEQYF.

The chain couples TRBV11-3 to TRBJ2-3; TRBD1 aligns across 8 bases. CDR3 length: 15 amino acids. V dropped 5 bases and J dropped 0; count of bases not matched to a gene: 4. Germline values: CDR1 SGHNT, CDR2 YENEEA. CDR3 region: CASSHGTGSTDTQYF. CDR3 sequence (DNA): TGTGCCAGCAGCCATGGGACAGGAAGCACAGATACGCAGTATTTT.

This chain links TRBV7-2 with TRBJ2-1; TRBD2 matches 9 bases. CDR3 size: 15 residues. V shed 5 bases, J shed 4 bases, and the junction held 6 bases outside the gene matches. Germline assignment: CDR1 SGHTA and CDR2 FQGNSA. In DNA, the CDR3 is TGTGCCAGCAGCCTGCAACTAGCGGGTTACAATGAGCAGTTCTTC. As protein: CASSLQLAGYNEQFF.

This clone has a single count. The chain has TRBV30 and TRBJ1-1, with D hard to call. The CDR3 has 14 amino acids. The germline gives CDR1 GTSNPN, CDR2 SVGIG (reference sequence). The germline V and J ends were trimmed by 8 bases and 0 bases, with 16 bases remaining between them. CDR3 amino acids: CAGISKHLNTEAFF. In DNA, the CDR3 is TGTGCCGGGATTTCAAAGCACCTGAACACTGAAGCTTTCTTT.

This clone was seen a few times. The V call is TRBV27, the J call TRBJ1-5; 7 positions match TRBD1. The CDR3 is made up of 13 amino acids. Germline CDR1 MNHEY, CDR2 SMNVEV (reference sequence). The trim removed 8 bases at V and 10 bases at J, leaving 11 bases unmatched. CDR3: CASSPRRTGPQHF. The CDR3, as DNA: TGTGCCAGCTCCCCCCGACGGACAGGACCCCAGCATTTT.

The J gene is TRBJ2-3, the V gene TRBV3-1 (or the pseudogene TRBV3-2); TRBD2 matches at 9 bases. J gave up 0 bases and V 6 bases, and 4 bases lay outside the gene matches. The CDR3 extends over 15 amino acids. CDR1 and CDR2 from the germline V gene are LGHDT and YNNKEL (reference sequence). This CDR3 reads CASRVSGGSTDTQYF. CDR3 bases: TGTGCCAGCAGGGTTAGCGGGGGAAGCACAGATACGCAGTATTTT.

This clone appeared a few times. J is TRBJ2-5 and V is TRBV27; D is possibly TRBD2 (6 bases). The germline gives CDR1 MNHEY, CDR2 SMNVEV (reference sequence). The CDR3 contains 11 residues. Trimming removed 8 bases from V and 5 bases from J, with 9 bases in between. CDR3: CASGLWETQYF. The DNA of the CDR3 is TGTGCCAGCGGACTATGGGAGACCCAGTACTTC.

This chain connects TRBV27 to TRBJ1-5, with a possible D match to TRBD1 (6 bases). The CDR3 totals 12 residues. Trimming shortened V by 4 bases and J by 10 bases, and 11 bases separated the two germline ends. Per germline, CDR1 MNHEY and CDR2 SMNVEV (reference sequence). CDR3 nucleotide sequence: TGTGCCAGCAGTTCCCCGACAGGTCCCCAGCATTTT. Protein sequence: CASSSPTGPQHF.

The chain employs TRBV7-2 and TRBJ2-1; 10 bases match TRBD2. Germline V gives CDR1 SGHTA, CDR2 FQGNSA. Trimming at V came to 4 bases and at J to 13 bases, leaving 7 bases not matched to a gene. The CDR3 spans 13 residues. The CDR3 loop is CASSSFTSGEQFF. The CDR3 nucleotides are TGTGCCAGCAGCTCCTTCACTAGCGGGGAACAGTTCTTC.

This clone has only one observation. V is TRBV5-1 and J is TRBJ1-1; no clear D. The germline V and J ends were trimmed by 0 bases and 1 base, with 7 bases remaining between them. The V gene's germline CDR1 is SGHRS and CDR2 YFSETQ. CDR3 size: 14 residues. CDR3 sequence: CASSLDRQNTEAFF. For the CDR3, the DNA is TGCGCCAGCAGCTTGGATCGACAGAACACTGAAGCTTTCTTT.

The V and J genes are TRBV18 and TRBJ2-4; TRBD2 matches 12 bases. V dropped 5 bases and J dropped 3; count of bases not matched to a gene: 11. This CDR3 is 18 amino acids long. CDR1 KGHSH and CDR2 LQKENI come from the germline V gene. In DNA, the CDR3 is TGTGCCAGCTCATCTTTGACTAGCGGGAGTGGGGGCAAAAACATTCAGTACTTC. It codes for CASSSLTSGSGGKNIQYF.

The CDR3 DNA sequence: TGTGCCGGTTTGAGCACCGGGGAGCTGTTTTTT. Translation: CAGLSTGELFF. J is TRBJ2-2 and V is TRBV28; D is ambiguous. V lost 11 bases, J lost 4 bases, and 8 bases lay in between. The CDR3 runs to 11 residues. Per germline, CDR1 MDHEN and CDR2 SYDVKM.

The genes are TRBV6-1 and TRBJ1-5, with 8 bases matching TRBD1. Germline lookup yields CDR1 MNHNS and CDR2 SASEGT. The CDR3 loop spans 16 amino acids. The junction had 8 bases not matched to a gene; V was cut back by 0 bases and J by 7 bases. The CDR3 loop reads CASSEAYGQGGQPQHF. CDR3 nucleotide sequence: TGTGCCAGCAGTGAAGCCTATGGACAGGGTGGCCAGCCCCAGCATTTT.

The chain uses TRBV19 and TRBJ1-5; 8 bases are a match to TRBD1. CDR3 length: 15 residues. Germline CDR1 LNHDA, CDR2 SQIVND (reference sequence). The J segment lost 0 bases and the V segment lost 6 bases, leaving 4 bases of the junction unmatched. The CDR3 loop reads CASRIDRGSNQPQHF. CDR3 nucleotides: TGTGCCAGTAGGATTGACAGGGGTAGCAATCAGCCCCAGCATTTT.

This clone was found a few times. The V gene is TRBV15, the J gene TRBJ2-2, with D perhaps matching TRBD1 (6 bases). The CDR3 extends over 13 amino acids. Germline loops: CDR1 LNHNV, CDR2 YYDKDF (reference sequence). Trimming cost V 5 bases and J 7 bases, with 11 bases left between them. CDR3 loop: CATSSRGNGELFF. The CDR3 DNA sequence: TGTGCCACCAGCTCCAGGGGTAACGGGGAGCTGTTTTTT. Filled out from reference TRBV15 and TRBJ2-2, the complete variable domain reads DAMVIQNPRYQVTQFGKPVTLSCSQTLNHNVMYWYQQKSSQAPKLLFHYYDKDFNNEADTPDNFQSRRPNTSFCFLDIRSPGLGDTAMYLCATSSRGNGELFFGEGSRLTVL.

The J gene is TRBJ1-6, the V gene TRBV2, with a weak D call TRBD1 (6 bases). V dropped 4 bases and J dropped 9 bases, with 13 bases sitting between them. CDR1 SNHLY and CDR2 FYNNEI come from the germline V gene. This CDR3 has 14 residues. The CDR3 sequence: CASSVTGTLSPLHF. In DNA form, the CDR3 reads TGTGCCAGCAGTGTAACAGGGACGCTTTCACCCCTCCACTTT.